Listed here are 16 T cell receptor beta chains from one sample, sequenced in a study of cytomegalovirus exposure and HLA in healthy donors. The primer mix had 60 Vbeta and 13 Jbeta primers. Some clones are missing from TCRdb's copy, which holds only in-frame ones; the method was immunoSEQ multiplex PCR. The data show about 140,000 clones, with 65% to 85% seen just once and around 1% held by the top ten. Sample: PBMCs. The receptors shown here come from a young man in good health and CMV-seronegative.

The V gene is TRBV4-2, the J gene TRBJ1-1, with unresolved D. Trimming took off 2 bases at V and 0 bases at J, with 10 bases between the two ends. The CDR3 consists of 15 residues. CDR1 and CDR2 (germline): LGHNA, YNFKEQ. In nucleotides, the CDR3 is TGTGCCAGCAGCCAATCGCTGGAGATGAACACTGAAGCTTTCTTT. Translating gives CASSQSLEMNTEAFF.

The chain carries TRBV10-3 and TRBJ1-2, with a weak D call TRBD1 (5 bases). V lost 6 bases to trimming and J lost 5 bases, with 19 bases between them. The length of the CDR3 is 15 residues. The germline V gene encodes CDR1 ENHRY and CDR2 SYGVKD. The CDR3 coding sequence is TGTGCCATCAGATCGGGACTCTCGGCTGAATATGGCTACACCTTC. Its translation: CAIRSGLSAEYGYTF.

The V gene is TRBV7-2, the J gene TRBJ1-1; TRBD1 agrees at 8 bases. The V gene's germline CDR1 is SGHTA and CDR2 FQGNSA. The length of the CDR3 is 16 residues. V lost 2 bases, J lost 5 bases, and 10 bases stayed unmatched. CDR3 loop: CASSLNNPGGYTEAFF. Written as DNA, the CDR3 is TGTGCCAGCAGCTTAAACAATCCAGGGGGCTATACTGAAGCTTTCTTT.

The CDR3 DNA reads TGTGCCAGTAGTGCACGGGTGAACACTGAAGCTTTCTTT. It translates to CASSARVNTEAFF. The rearrangement uses TRBV19 and TRBJ1-1; D remains unclear. CDR1 and CDR2 (germline): LNHDA, SQIVND (reference sequence). The CDR3 length is 13 residues. The ends were cut back, 5 bases at V and 0 bases at J, with 7 bases in the middle.

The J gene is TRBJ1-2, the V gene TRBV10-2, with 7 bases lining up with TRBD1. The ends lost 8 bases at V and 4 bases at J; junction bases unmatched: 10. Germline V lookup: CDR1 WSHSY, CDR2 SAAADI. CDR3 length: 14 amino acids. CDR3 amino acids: CASGVRQGAYGYTF. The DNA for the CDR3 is TGCGCCAGCGGTGTGAGACAGGGAGCCTATGGCTACACCTTC.

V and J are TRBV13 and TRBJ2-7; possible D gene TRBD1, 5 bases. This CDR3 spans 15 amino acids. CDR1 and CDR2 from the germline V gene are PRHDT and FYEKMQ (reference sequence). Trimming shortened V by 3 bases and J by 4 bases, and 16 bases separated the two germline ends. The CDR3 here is CASSLGQGGWYEQYF. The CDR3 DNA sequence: TGTGCCAGCAGCTTGGGGCAGGGTGGATGGTACGAGCAGTACTTC.

The CDR3 coding sequence is TGTGCCAGCAGCTCCCGGACTGTTAATTCACCCCTCCACTTT. It translates to CASSSRTVNSPLHF. This rearrangement joins TRBV7-2 to TRBJ1-6, with D uncertain. From germline, CDR1 is SGHTA and CDR2 FQGNSA. V was trimmed by 4 bases and J by 6 bases, leaving 10 bases between them. The CDR3 is 14 amino acids.

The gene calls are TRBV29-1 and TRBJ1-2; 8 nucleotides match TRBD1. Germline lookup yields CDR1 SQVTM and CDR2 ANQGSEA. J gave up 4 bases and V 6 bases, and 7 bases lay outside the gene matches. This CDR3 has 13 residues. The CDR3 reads CSVGQVDGYGYTF. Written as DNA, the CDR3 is TGCAGCGTGGGACAGGTGGACGGCTATGGCTACACCTTC.

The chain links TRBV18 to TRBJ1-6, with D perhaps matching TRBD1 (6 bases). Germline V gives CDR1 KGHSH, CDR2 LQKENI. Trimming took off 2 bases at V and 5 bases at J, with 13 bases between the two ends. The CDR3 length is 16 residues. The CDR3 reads CASSPTGRPNNSPLHF. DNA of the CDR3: TGTGCCAGCTCACCAACAGGGCGGCCGAATAATTCACCCCTCCACTTT.

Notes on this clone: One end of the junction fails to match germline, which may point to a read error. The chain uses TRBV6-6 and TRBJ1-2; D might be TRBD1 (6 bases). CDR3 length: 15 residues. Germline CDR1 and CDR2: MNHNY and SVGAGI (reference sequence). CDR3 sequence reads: CASSKKRDTNYGYTF. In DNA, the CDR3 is TGTGCCAGCAGCAAAAAACGGGACACTAATTATGGCTACACCTTC.

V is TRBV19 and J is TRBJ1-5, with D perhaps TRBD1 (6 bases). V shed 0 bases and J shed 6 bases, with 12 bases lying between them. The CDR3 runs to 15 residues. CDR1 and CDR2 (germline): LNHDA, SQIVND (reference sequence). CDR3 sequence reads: CASSIEQGRGQPQHF. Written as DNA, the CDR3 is TGTGCCAGTAGTATAGAACAGGGAAGGGGTCAGCCCCAGCATTTT.

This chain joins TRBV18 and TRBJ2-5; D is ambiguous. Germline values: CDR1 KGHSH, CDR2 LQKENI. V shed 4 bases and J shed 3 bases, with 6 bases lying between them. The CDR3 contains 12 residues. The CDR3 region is CASSLPKETQYF. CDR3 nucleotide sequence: TGTGCCAGCTCACTTCCAAAAGAGACCCAGTACTTC.

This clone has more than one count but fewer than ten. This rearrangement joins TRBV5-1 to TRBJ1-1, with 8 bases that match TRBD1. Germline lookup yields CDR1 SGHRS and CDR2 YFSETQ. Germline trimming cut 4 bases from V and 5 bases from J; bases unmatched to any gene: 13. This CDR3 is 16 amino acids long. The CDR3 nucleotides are TGCGCCAGCAGCGGGGCCGGGACAGGTGGTGGGACTGAAGCTTTCTTT. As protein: CASSGAGTGGGTEAFF.

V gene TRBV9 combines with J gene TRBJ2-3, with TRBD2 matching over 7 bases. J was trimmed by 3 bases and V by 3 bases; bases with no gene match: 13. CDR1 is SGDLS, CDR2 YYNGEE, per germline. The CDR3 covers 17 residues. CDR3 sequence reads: CASSAHGEGSVTDTQYF. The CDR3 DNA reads TGTGCCAGCAGCGCGCATGGGGAGGGGAGTGTTACAGATACGCAGTATTTT.

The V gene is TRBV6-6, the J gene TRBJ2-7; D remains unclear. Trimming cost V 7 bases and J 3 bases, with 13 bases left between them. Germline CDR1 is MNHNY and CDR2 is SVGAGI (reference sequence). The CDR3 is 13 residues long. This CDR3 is CASNPGLGYEQYF. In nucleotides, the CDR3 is TGTGCCAGCAACCCAGGTTTAGGCTACGAGCAGTACTTC.

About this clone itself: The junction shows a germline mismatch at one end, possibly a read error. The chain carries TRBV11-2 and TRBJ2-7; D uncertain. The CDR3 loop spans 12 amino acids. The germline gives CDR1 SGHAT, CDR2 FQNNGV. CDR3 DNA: TGTGCCAGCAGCTTAGTGTCAAGTGCGGTACACTTC. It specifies CASSLVSSAVHF. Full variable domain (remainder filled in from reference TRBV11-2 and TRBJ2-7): EAGVAQSPRYKIIEKRQSVAFWCNPISGHATLYWYQQILGQGPKLLIQFQNNGVVDDSQLPKDRFSAERLKGVDSTLKIQPAKLEDSAVYLCASSLVSSAVHFGPGTRLTVT.